This T cell receptor beta chain was identified during a study of early T cells in non-severe SARS-CoV-2 infection. Overall study: Sequencing was performed on bulk RNA from unsorted whole blood, leaving chains unpaired.

Researchers tagged individual cDNA molecules with unique molecular identifiers. TCRdb fed the 5' RACE reads into MiXCR, producing one record per CDR3 protein. The sample records 85,000 to 120,000 distinct CDR3 sequences, 13% being singletons. Germline V gene data show CDR1 as LGHDT and CDR2 as YNNKEL (reference sequence). CDR3 length equals 13 residues. V shed 4 bases and J 5 bases; nucleotides not matched to a gene: 0. General observations from the study: Matching results from VDJdb favored anti-spike CD8 responses, leaving private and CD4 specificities undetected.

Many counts were recorded for this clonotype. The antigen remains unidentified. The sample comprised whole blood. The chain is built from TRBV3-1 and TRBJ2-2, with 8 bases matching TRBD1. The TCR was taken from an adult who was a healthcare worker with PCR-confirmed SARS-CoV-2 infection or an uninfected control (not recorded which). In nucleotides, the CDR3 is TGTGCCAGCAGCCGACAGGGGACCGGGGAGCTGTTTTTT. As protein: CASSRQGTGELFF.